This TCR beta chain was sequenced for a study of Ad26.COV2.S vaccination and SARS-CoV-2 variants. TCRdb's copy holds only in-frame clones and misses some; the assay was immunoSEQ multiplex PCR. The sample comprises around 300,000 clones, 75% to 90% of which are singletons, and 5% rests with the top ten. CDR3 size: 14 residues. Looked up from germline, CDR1 is SGDLS and CDR2 is YYNGEE. V lost 5 bases and J lost 0; bases outside the gene matches: 5. Study findings and constraints: While placebo recipients had lower spike-specific TCR breadth, vaccine recipients had more.

About this clone: Antigen: not known.

Treatment defined: approximately 18 received Ad26.COV2.S at low or high dose, single or two shots; 5 received placebo; per-sample allocation not given. On day 63 after the first injection, vaccine and placebo recipients gave samples. This receptor was identified in a person between 18 and 65 years old who received the Ad26.COV2.S COVID-19 vaccine or a placebo. This rearrangement joins TRBV9 to TRBJ2-7; 7 bases are shared with TRBD1. Material: peripheral blood, obtained in a trial of Ad26.COV2.S vaccine versus placebo. CDR3 sequence: CASSKTGSSYEQYF. The CDR3 coding sequence is TGTGCCAGCAGTAAGACAGGGAGCTCCTACGAGCAGTACTTC.